The T cell receptor (beta chain) under discussion was sequenced for a study of T cell clonality in common variable immunodeficiency. This clone has ten or more counts. One end of the junction varies from germline; a read error may be responsible. The sequenced fragment ends 3 residues before the CDR3 boundary, so the rest is inferred from the germline J gene. Germline V gene data show CDR1 as DFQATT and CDR2 as SNEGSKA (reference sequence). The CDR3 is made up of 13 amino acids. Profiled with immunoSEQ multiplex PCR; TCRdb holds only in-frame clones, not every one. Listed for the sample are under 50,000 clones, none seen a single time.

This chain joins TRBV20-1 and TRBJ1-4; TRBD1 agrees at 8 bases. Sequencing input: peripheral blood mononuclear cells. The sequence was collected from a person aged 18 to 75 in good health. The CDR3 here is CSAGETGDEKLFF. CDR3 bases read: TGCAGTGCTGGAGAGACAGGGGATGAAAAA.